The source of this TCR beta chain is a study of blood T cell repertoires in COVID-19. Study-wide background: Nucleic acid was either cDNA or gDNA, and it came from T cells, B-cell-depleted T cells, or PBMCs.

The participants were between about 18 and 95 years old and came from 24 US areas. The CDR3 has 18 residues. Germline CDR1 is SGHTA and CDR2 is FQGNSA. Deletions cut 1 base from V and 0 bases from J, with 16 bases between. Per the original methods: Reference gene primer amplification in the assay estimated nucleated cell counts. Sequencing used immunoSEQ multiplex PCR; TCRdb keeps in-frame clones, though not all of them. For V, J and clone size, that table is used; D and trimming come from the DNA. In the table there are about 120,000 clones, roughly 84% of which are singletons. What was sequenced was PBMCs or T cells enriched from blood (not recorded which). The chain carries TRBV7-2 and TRBJ1-3; D gene unclear. This TCR derives from a woman aged 25-40 years who had recovered from COVID-19. CDR3 protein: CASSLGGVRPSSGNTIYF. CDR3 bases: TGTGCCAGCAGCTTAGGCGGGGTCAGACCGTCCTCTGGAAACACCATATATTTT.